The 3 T cell receptor beta chains below were found in one sample sequenced in a study of T-cell memory formation after mild COVID-19. TCRdb recomputed calls from the 5' RACE reads with MiXCR, one row per CDR3 protein. Of a few hundred thousand distinct CDR3 sequences in the sample, roughly 18% were seen once. Sequencing was performed on PBMCs or a T cell subset sorted from them (not recorded which). The receptors derive from a man aged 18 to 29 who had mild COVID-19 (a few samples of this study predate the infection). Cell type and time point are not known.

V and J are TRBV28 and TRBJ2-7; tentatively, D is TRBD1 (6 bases). The CDR3 extends over 13 amino acids. CDR1 is MDHEN and CDR2 is SYDVKM in the germline V gene. Trimming took 3 bases from V and 3 from J, leaving 9 bases between them. CDR3 coding DNA: TGTGCCAGCAGTTTCGCACAGGGCTACGAGCAGTACGTC. This translates into CASSFAQGYEQYV.

This chain connects TRBV4-2 to TRBJ2-4; D is ambiguous. Trimming left V 2 bases short and J 5 bases short, with 7 bases between. The germline CDR1 and CDR2 sequences are LGHNA and YNFKEQ. The CDR3 runs 13 residues. The CDR3 is CASSQSSENIQYF. CDR3 DNA sequence: TGTGCCAGCAGCCAATCCTCCGAAAACATTCAGTACTTC.

The rearrangement uses TRBV7-8 and TRBJ1-6, with 10 bases identical to TRBD1. CDR1 SGHVS and CDR2 FQNEAQ come from the germline V gene. Germline trimming cut 3 bases from V and 8 bases from J; bases unmatched to any gene: 4. The CDR3 is 15 amino acids. The CDR3 DNA reads as TGTGCCAGCAGCTTCTCCGGGACAGGGGATTCACCCCTCCACTTT. It codes for CASSFSGTGDSPLHF.